Listed here are 2 T cell receptor beta chains from one sample, sequenced in a study of CXCR3-negative and CXCR3-positive naive CD8 T cells. Broader study findings: CXCR3-negative naive cells had less hydrophobic TRB CDR3s than did CXCR3-positive naive cells.

No antigen has been identified for these receptors. The libraries of TRB cDNA were prepared using 5' RACE with UMI labels. After re-calling the 5' RACE reads, TCRdb lists one entry per CDR3 protein, DNA absent. This table lists some 140,000 distinct CDR3 sequences. The sample comprised naive CXCR3+ CD8+ T cells from blood. Noted subset: CD45RO-CCR7+CD27+CD95- naive CD8+ T cells expressing CXCR3 (TNR3+). These receptor sequences come from a human donor in good health. Some clones in this sample may be carry-over from other donors' samples.

The chain links TRBV9 to TRBJ2-3; TCRdb outputs TRBD2, but without DNA this stays unchecked. Germline CDR1 SGDLS, CDR2 YYNGEE. The CDR3 contains 16 residues. CDR3 in amino acids: CASSVESSGSTDTQYF.

This chain links TRBV6-1 with TRBJ1-2. CDR1 is MNHNS and CDR2 is SASEGT in the germline V gene. There are 14 residues in the CDR3. CDR3 sequence reads: CASSKQGPSNGYTF.